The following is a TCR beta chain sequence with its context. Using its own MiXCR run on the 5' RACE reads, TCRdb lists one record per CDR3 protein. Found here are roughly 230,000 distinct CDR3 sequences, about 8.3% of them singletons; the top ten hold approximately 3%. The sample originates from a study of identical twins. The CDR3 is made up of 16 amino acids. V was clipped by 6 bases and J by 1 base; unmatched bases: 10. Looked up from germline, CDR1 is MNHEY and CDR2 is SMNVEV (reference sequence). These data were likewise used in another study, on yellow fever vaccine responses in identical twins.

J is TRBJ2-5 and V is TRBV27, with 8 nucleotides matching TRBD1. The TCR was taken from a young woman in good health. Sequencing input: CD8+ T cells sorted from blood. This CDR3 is CASSSARDRSQETQYF. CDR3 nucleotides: TGTGCCAGCAGCTCAGCTCGGGACAGGTCCCAAGAGACCCAGTACTTC.